This TCR beta chain was retrieved from a study of T cell responses to AZD1222 COVID-19 vaccine. Trimming took 0 bases from V and 0 from J; bases not matched to a gene: 7. Per the germline V gene, CDR1 is SGHRS and CDR2 is YFSETQ. The CDR3 loop spans 18 amino acids. The method was immunoSEQ multiplex PCR; TCRdb's version includes in-frame clones alone and lacks a portion of them. The repertoire includes tens of thousands of clones, around 90% of them detected once, and about 3.4% sits in the top ten. V is TRBV5-1 and J is TRBJ2-2; 8 nucleotides line up with TRBD1. Sequenced here: peripheral blood, sampled 28 days after the second AZD1222 dose. The TCR comes from an adult who received the AZD1222 COVID-19 vaccine. The CDR3 here is CASSLGPRTGPNTGELFF. The CDR3 DNA reads TGCGCCAGCAGCTTGGGTCCCCGGACAGGGCCGAACACCGGGGAGCTGTTTTTT.